This TCR beta chain was found in a study of radiation and T cells in renal cell carcinoma. Findings of the study overall: Without pretreatment biopsies, baseline tumor clonotype presence was undetermined. From baseline, blood top tumor clonotypes peaked at 2 weeks post-radiation.

The time point: baseline pretreatment blood. Treatment in this sample: 15 Gy SBRT to primary tumor, nephrectomy 4 weeks later. The patient's renal cell carcinoma had clear cell pathology. The data were produced by immunoSEQ multiplex PCR, yet TCRdb's version contains in-frame clones alone and is incomplete. The sample contains 130,000 to 150,000 clones, more than 70% of which appear only once. The germline CDR1 and CDR2 sequences are MGHDK and SYGVNS. With 2 bases removed from V and 4 bases from J, the gap between germline ends came to 11 bases. This CDR3 contains 14 residues. Details on this clone: The antigen is not known.

The TCR was taken from a woman between 50 and 59 years old with renal cell carcinoma. Here the sequenced sample was blood, taken from a patient whose treatment included radiotherapy and nephrectomy. V gene TRBV25-1 combines with J gene TRBJ1-1; D is perhaps TRBD1 (5 bases). CDR3 DNA sequence: TGTGCCAGCAGTGAAAGGAGGGGTGGCACTGAAGCTTTCTTT. As protein: CASSERRGGTEAFF.